The clone carrying this T cell receptor (beta chain) was seen more than once but under ten times. Its antigen is undetermined. The study ran its PCR with 60 Vbeta and 13 Jbeta primers. The repertoire was sequenced with immunoSEQ multiplex PCR; TCRdb's copy has only in-frame clones and lacks some. This table holds some 180,000 clones, about 9.4% found once. Unmatched junction bases numbered 7, after V lost 2 bases and J lost 10 bases. Germline V CDR1 and CDR2: SGHTA, FQGNSA. The CDR3 contains 13 residues. The sample comes from a study of cytomegalovirus exposure and HLA in healthy donors. Study results and limitations: Sequencing depth across donors, presence/absence analyses assumed, was roughly uniform. Diagnosis of cytomegalovirus status made by the classifier reportedly showed high specificity and sensitivity.

This rearrangement joins TRBV7-2 to TRBJ1-1; 7 bases align to TRBD1. The material sequenced was PBMCs. The sequence derives from a woman aged 25 to 45 in good health and CMV-seropositive. The CDR3 loop is CASSLQGDGVAFF. CDR3 bases: TGTGCCAGCAGCTTACAGGGGGACGGGGTAGCTTTCTTT.